This TCR beta chain was recorded in a study of Ad26.COV2.S vaccination and SARS-CoV-2 variants. Study at large: Once or twice, 56 days apart, Ad26.COV2.S was delivered intramuscularly. Broader study findings: Individuals receiving vaccine had higher spike-specific TCR breadth than placebo recipients did.

As for this clone: Its cognate antigen is unknown.

Clones were sequenced by immunoSEQ multiplex PCR, and TCRdb holds only the in-frame ones, with some missing. The top ten clones hold 1.7% of a sample with fewer than 600,000 clones, about nine tenths of them seen once. Germline V gene data show CDR1 as SGHRS and CDR2 as YFSETQ. The V segment lost 7 bases and the J segment 3 bases; nucleotides outside the gene matches: 4. This CDR3 spans 14 amino acids. Treatment reported: 15 to 20 received Ad26.COV2.S at low or high dose, single or two shots; roughly 5 received placebo; per-sample allocation not given. Day 63 after the first injection of vaccine or placebo was the sampling time.

The receptor was isolated from a person aged 18 to 59 who received the Ad26.COV2.S COVID-19 vaccine or a placebo. This specimen was peripheral blood, taken in a trial of Ad26.COV2.S vaccine versus placebo. The genes are TRBV5-1 and TRBJ2-7; 13 bases fit TRBD2. CDR3: CASGTSGTVYEQYF. DNA of the CDR3: TGCGCCAGCGGGACTAGCGGGACAGTCTACGAGCAGTACTTC.